This T cell receptor (beta chain) was recovered during a study of blood T cell repertoires in COVID-19. Original processing methods: Amplifying reference gene primers gave estimates of nucleated cell counts. Only in-frame clones appear in the TCRdb table, and some are missing; sequencing was by immunoSEQ multiplex PCR. D and trimming come from the DNA, and the V and J calls and clone size come from that table. The data show about 68,000 clones, 65% to 80% seen once. The V gene's germline CDR1 is MDHEN and CDR2 SYDVKM. The CDR3 is 14 amino acids. V shed 4 bases and J 5 bases; nucleotides not matched to a gene: 5.

The receptor comes from a human donor in a cohort sampled during active COVID-19. Sequencing input: peripheral blood. This sequence joins TRBV28 and TRBJ2-3; TRBD2 matches 8 bases. The CDR3 DNA sequence: TGTGCCAGCAGTTACCGGGGGGGGGTAGATACGCAGTATTTT. Translating gives CASSYRGGVDTQYF.